This T cell receptor (beta chain) was identified during a study of vaccination and CD4 T cells after COVID-19. About the study: A few convalescent patients were sampled post-vaccination (at day 14 and at days 161 to 241). Broader study findings: Reactive clone data from convalescent patients indicated a median of approximately 86% appearing only post-vaccination. Analysis covered relatively few convalescent patients and lacked any early post-infection timepoints.

Noted time point: late sampling 161 to 241 days after vaccination in a few convalescent patients. TCRdb ran MiXCR on the PCR reads and lists one entry per CDR3 protein. The sample lists about 39,000 distinct CDR3 sequences, approximately 40% occurring once. The sample holds a few counts of this clonotype. Its antigen remains unidentified. Here the sequenced sample was CD4+ T cells from blood, taken about 7 months after SARS-CoV-2 vaccination. The sequence derives from a human donor who had recovered from COVID-19.

In DNA form, the CDR3 reads TGCAGCGTTGAGACAGGGCGCTATGGCTACACCTTC. It codes for CSVETGRYGYTF. The chain couples TRBV29-1 to TRBJ1-2; 7 bases line up with TRBD1. Germline loops: CDR1 SQVTM, CDR2 ANQGSEA. The CDR3 runs to 12 residues. The J segment lost 4 bases and the V segment lost 3 bases, leaving 2 bases of the junction unmatched.